Below, 28 T cell receptor beta chains from the same sample are listed, as sequenced in a study of PD-1 blockade in mismatch repair-deficient tumors. The assay was immunoSEQ multiplex PCR, and TCRdb's table has in-frame clones only and misses some. Of about 39,000 clones detected, roughly 84% appear once; the ten largest clones hold about 1%. The sample was PBMCs, taken 38 to 40 weeks after starting pembrolizumab. These receptors were collected from an adult with mismatch repair-deficient cancer.

This clone was observed a handful of times. This chain connects TRBV18 to TRBJ2-7; D perhaps matches TRBD1 (5 bases). Per the germline V gene, CDR1 is KGHSH and CDR2 is LQKENI. Trimming pared 2 bases from V and 6 bases from J, leaving 14 bases between. This CDR3 is 14 amino acids long. CDR3 in DNA: TGTGCCAGCTCACCATACCAGGGTTTGGCCGAGCAGTACTTC. It yields the protein CASSPYQGLAEQYF.

This clone was seen only a few times. The chain uses TRBV4-2 and TRBJ2-7, with D uncertain. There are 14 residues in the CDR3. Germline CDR1 LGHNA, CDR2 YNFKEQ. V shed 0 bases and J shed 3 bases, with 9 bases lying between them. The CDR3 nucleotides are TGTGCCAGCAGCCAAGAGCGGCTTGGCTACGAGCAGTACTTC. It translates to CASSQERLGYEQYF.

This chain joins TRBV30 and TRBJ2-1; possibly TRBD1 for D (6 bases). This CDR3 is 14 amino acids long. CDR1 is GTSNPN and CDR2 is SVGIG in the germline V gene (reference sequence). Between the trimmed V and J ends, which lost 0 bases and 5 bases, there was a span of 11 bases. CDR3 DNA sequence: TGTGCCTGGAGTGTGGACAGTACGAACAATGAGCAGTTCTTC. This codes for CAWSVDSTNNEQFF.

This clone was recorded a few times. This rearrangement joins TRBV2 to TRBJ2-5, with TRBD2 matching 8 bases. Trimming cost V 4 bases and J 0 bases; bases outside gene matches: 19. The germline V gene encodes CDR1 SNHLY and CDR2 FYNNEI. The CDR3 contains 20 residues. DNA of the CDR3: TGTGCCAGCAGTGGCTTGGGACTAGGCGTAAATTGGGGTTACCAAGAGACCCAGTACTTC. It codes for CASSGLGLGVNWGYQETQYF.

This clone has more than one count but fewer than ten. The chain couples TRBV11-3 to TRBJ1-4; 7 positions agree with TRBD1. This CDR3 region has 16 residues. V gave up 1 base and J gave up 0 bases; unmatched junction bases: 2. Germline CDR1 SGHNT, CDR2 YENEEA. The CDR3: CASSLGGQPTNEKLFF. The DNA of the CDR3 is TGTGCCAGCAGCTTAGGGGGACAGCCAACTAATGAAAAACTGTTTTTT.

The chain uses TRBV7-9 and TRBJ2-7; TRBD2 agrees at 10 bases. The CDR3 loop spans 16 amino acids. Trimming cost V 0 bases and J 2 bases; bases outside gene matches: 4. The germline V gene encodes CDR1 SEHNR and CDR2 FQNEAQ (reference sequence). CDR3 in DNA: TGTGCCAGCAGCTTAGCGCTAGCGGGAGTTACCTACGAGCAGTACTTC. This gives the protein CASSLALAGVTYEQYF.

The V and J genes are TRBV5-6 and TRBJ2-7; 10 bases align to TRBD2. The CDR3 extends over 15 amino acids. Germline-derived CDR1 and CDR2 are SGHDT and YYEEEE. J gave up 5 bases and V 5 bases, and 10 bases lay outside the gene matches. CDR3 loop: CASRPGLADVDEQYF. CDR3 in DNA: TGTGCCAGCAGACCTGGACTAGCGGACGTAGACGAGCAGTACTTC.

This chain joins TRBV14 and TRBJ2-7; D unclear. The germline V gene has CDR1 SGHDN and CDR2 FVKESK. CDR3 length: 11 amino acids. The V end lost 3 bases, the J end lost 3 bases, and 3 bases lay between the germline ends. The CDR3 here is CASSHRYEQYF. In DNA form, the CDR3 reads TGTGCCAGCAGCCACCGCTACGAGCAGTACTTC.

The rearrangement joins TRBV13 to TRBJ2-4; D is possibly TRBD1 (5 bases). The germline V and J ends were trimmed by 0 bases and 12 bases, with 15 bases remaining between them. CDR3 length: 14 residues. The germline gives CDR1 PRHDT, CDR2 FYEKMQ (reference sequence). For the CDR3, the DNA is TGTGCCAGCAGCTTAGGCTTAGGGGTCACGGATCAGTACTTC. Its translation: CASSLGLGVTDQYF. The variable domain in full, with the rest retrieved from reference TRBV13 and TRBJ2-4, is AAGVIQSPRHLIKEKRETATLKCYPIPRHDTVYWYQQGPGQDPQFLISFYEKMQSDKGSIPDRFSAQQFSDYHSELNMSSLELGDSALYFCASSLGLGVTDQYFGAGTRLSVL.

This clone has a single count. This chain joins TRBV5-4 and TRBJ1-1; 7 bases match TRBD1. The CDR3 contains 13 residues. Germline V gene sequence: CDR1 SGHNT, CDR2 YYREEE (reference sequence). V lost 4 bases to trimming and J lost 0 bases; unmatched junction nucleotides: 0. CDR3 sequence reads: CASSGTVNTEAFF. CDR3 coding DNA: TGTGCCAGCAGCGGGACAGTGAACACTGAAGCTTTCTTT.

This rearrangement joins TRBV28 to TRBJ1-2, with D maybe TRBD1 (5 bases). The CDR3 consists of 13 residues. The V gene lost 5 bases and the J gene lost 3 bases, with 10 bases spanning the gap. Germline V gene data show CDR1 as MDHEN and CDR2 as SYDVKM. The CDR3 DNA reads TGTGCCAGCAGTCGTTGGGGGGACTATGGCTACACCTTC. This sequence encodes CASSRWGDYGYTF.

V is TRBV21-1 and J is TRBJ2-7; the table's D gene call, TRBD2, was not cross checked with the DNA. TRBV21-1 constitutes a pseudogene. This CDR3 region has 15 residues. Written as DNA, the CDR3 is TGTGCCAGCAGACCCAGGGACTTAAGCTCCTACGAGCAGTACTTC. Protein sequence: CASRPRDLSSYEQYF.

This clone was detected only once. This chain connects TRBV7-9 to TRBJ1-4; maybe TRBD1 (6 bases). From germline, CDR1 is SEHNR and CDR2 FQNEAQ (reference sequence). The CDR3 spans 15 residues. V shed 7 bases and J shed 6 bases, with 18 bases lying between them. CDR3 nucleotides: TGTGCCAGCACCTCCTCCGGGGGGGGCTATGAAAAACTGTTTTTT. Amino acids: CASTSSGGGYEKLFF.

This rearrangement joins TRBV5-4 to TRBJ2-6, with 11 bases identical to TRBD1. Trimming at V came to 3 bases and at J to 2 bases, leaving 10 bases not matched to a gene. Germline V gives CDR1 SGHNT, CDR2 YYREEE (reference sequence). The CDR3 is made up of 19 amino acids. The CDR3 region is CASSSPPGDRGTGANVLTF. CDR3 nucleotide sequence: TGTGCCAGCAGCTCCCCACCGGGGGACAGGGGGACTGGGGCCAACGTCCTGACTTTC.

The V call is TRBV7-9, the J call TRBJ2-4, with D possibly TRBD1 on 6 matching bases. The CDR3 extends over 14 amino acids. The germline gives CDR1 SEHNR, CDR2 FQNEAQ (reference sequence). Trimming took off 2 bases at V and 7 bases at J, with 12 bases between the two ends. DNA for the CDR3: TGTGCCAGCAGCTTATTGCAGGGGCCCAACATTCAGTACTTC. This encodes CASSLLQGPNIQYF.

This clone has a handful of counts. CDR3 sequence: CASRTSGRYAADTQYF. CDR3 nucleotide sequence: TGTGCCAGCCGGACTAGCGGGAGGTATGCGGCAGATACGCAGTATTTT. The gene calls are TRBV18 and TRBJ2-3, with TRBD2 matching over 14 bases. The trim removed 8 bases at V and 4 bases at J, leaving 8 bases unmatched. The CDR3 contains 16 residues. CDR1 is KGHSH and CDR2 is LQKENI in the germline V gene.

The J gene is TRBJ2-1, the V gene TRBV15; 12 positions match TRBD2. CDR1 is LNHNV and CDR2 is YYDKDF in the germline V gene (reference sequence). Trimming removed 1 base from V and 3 bases from J; junction bases left unmatched: 1. The CDR3 has 16 residues. CDR3 in amino acids: CATSRATSGSYNEQFF. The CDR3 DNA follows: TGTGCCACCAGCAGAGCGACTAGCGGGAGCTACAATGAGCAGTTCTTC.

V is TRBV10-3 and J is TRBJ1-1; TRBD1 matches at 8 bases. Germline loops: CDR1 ENHRY, CDR2 SYGVKD. This CDR3 has 17 residues. J lost 1 base, V lost 2 bases, and 9 bases had no gene match. In DNA, the CDR3 is TGTGCCATCAGTGAGGGGTTCGGGACAGGTCAGAACACTGAAGCTTTCTTT. The encoded protein is CAISEGFGTGQNTEAFF.

This clone has a handful of counts. The J gene is TRBJ2-7, the V gene TRBV5-4, with TRBD1 identical over 7 bases. This CDR3 is 13 amino acids long. Germline lookup yields CDR1 SGHNT and CDR2 YYREEE (reference sequence). V shed 4 bases, J shed 5 bases, and the junction held 6 bases outside the gene matches. CDR3 sequence reads: CASSPTGAHEQYF. The CDR3 nucleotides read TGTGCCAGCAGCCCTACAGGGGCCCACGAGCAGTACTTC. Variable domain in full (rest from reference TRBV5-4 and TRBJ2-7): ETGVTQSPTHLIKTRGQQVTLRCSSQSGHNTVSWYQQALGQGPQFIFQYYREEENGRGNFPPRFSGLQFPNYSSELNVNALELDDSALYLCASSPTGAHEQYFGPGTRLTVT.

J is TRBJ2-7 and V is TRBV29-1, with TRBD1 identical over 8 bases. This CDR3 is 13 amino acids long. Looked up from germline, CDR1 is SQVTM and CDR2 is ANQGSEA. J lost 7 bases, V lost 4 bases, and 9 bases had no gene match. CDR3 nucleotides: TGCAGCGTTGCCGCAGGGGGCTTGTGGGAGCAGTACTTC. The encoded protein is CSVAAGGLWEQYF.

This clone was picked up a small number of times. The J gene is TRBJ2-7, the V gene TRBV10-1, with 13 bases aligning to TRBD2. This CDR3 region has 13 residues. Unmatched junction bases numbered 3, after V lost 8 bases and J lost 5 bases. Germline CDR1 WNHNN, CDR2 SYGVQD (reference sequence). CDR3 in DNA: TGCGCCAGCGGACTAGCGGGAGAGAACGAGCAGTACTTC. It specifies CASGLAGENEQYF.

The V and J genes are TRBV18 and TRBJ1-2; D unclear. Trimming removed 6 bases from V and 1 base from J, with 6 bases in between. Germline CDR1 KGHSH, CDR2 LQKENI. This CDR3 spans 12 amino acids. For the CDR3, the DNA is TGTGCCAGCTCTGGCAGTAACTATGGCTACACCTTC. As protein: CASSGSNYGYTF.

The chain recombines TRBV2 with TRBJ1-1; 7 positions agree with TRBD1. The V and J ends lost 7 bases and 2 bases, in that order; junction bases with no gene match: 7. The V gene's germline CDR1 is SNHLY and CDR2 FYNNEI. There are 14 residues in the CDR3. CDR3 sequence: CASIKQGSNTEAFF. The CDR3 DNA is TGTGCCAGCATCAAACAGGGGTCTAACACTGAAGCTTTCTTT.

The chain joins TRBV30 to TRBJ1-3; D gene uncertain. Germline V lookup: CDR1 GTSNPN, CDR2 SVGIG (reference sequence). The CDR3 totals 13 residues. V was pared by 0 bases and J by 4 bases, with 7 bases between. In DNA, the CDR3 is TGTGCCTGGAGTGTGGGCATCGGAAACACCATATATTTT. This encodes CAWSVGIGNTIYF. Drawing the rest from reference TRBV30 and TRBJ1-3, the complete variable domain is SQTIHQWPATLVQPVGSPLSLECTVEGTSNPNLYWYRQAAGRGLQLLFYSVGIGQISSEVPQNLSASRPQDRQFILSSKKLLLSDSGFYLCAWSVGIGNTIYFGEGSWLTVV.

The genes are TRBV18 and TRBJ1-1; the D gene is possibly TRBD1 (5 bases). V was clipped by 6 bases and J by 0 bases, with 14 bases between them. The CDR3 runs to 15 residues. Per germline, CDR1 KGHSH and CDR2 LQKENI. This chain's CDR3 is CASSIGQGLNTEAFF. DNA for the CDR3: TGTGCCAGCTCTATTGGGCAGGGATTGAACACTGAAGCTTTCTTT.

This clone was picked up one time. CDR3 sequence: CASSSYTQETQYF. The CDR3 nucleotides are TGTGCCAGCAGCTCGTACACCCAAGAGACCCAGTACTTC. The chain combines TRBV7-2 with TRBJ2-5; the D is unclear. Trimming took 4 bases from V and 1 from J, leaving 7 bases between them. CDR1 is SGHTA, CDR2 FQGNSA, per germline. The CDR3 is made up of 13 amino acids. The variable domain in full, completed from reference TRBV7-2 and TRBJ2-5, reads GAGVSQSPSNKVTEKGKDVELRCDPISGHTALYWYRQSLGQGLEFLIYFQGNSAPDKSGLPSDRFSAERTGGSVSTLTIQRTQQEDSAVYLCASSSYTQETQYFGPGTRLLVL.

The chain joins TRBV2 to TRBJ2-3; D possibly corresponds to TRBD2 (7 bases). This CDR3 contains 17 residues. Germline loops: CDR1 SNHLY, CDR2 FYNNEI. V was clipped by 2 bases and J by 2 bases, with 17 bases between them. Here the CDR3 DNA reads TGTGCCAGCAGTGAACGGTGGGAGGGGGGCGACACAGATACGCAGTATTTT. Its protein product is CASSERWEGGDTDTQYF. The variable domain in full, with the rest retrieved from reference TRBV2 and TRBJ2-3, is EPEVTQTPSHQVTQMGQEVILRCVPISNHLYFYWYRQILGQKVEFLVSFYNNEISEKSEIFDDQFSVERPDGSNFTLKIRSTKLEDSAMYFCASSERWEGGDTDTQYFGPGTRLTVL.

The chain uses TRBV28 and TRBJ2-7, with 9 bases matching TRBD1. CDR3 size: 14 residues. Germline V gene sequence: CDR1 MDHEN, CDR2 SYDVKM. J lost 5 bases, V lost 8 bases, and 10 bases had no gene match. CDR3 residues: CASGDRGKAHEQYF. CDR3 DNA sequence: TGTGCCAGCGGCGACAGGGGGAAGGCGCACGAGCAGTACTTC.